The 4 T cell receptor beta chains given below trace back to one sample, sequenced in a study of tumor-infiltrating lymphocytes in primary liver carcinoma. Starting from 500 ng of total RNA, TCR beta cDNA was produced with a primer in the constant region. Libraries of TCR beta came from three nested multiplex PCR rounds with slightly modified ARM-PCR. TRBV1-TRBV30 forward and Cbeta reverse primers drove the first two roughly 10-cycle rounds. Each CDR3 protein gets one entry after TCRdb re-called the multiplex PCR reads with MiXCR. The table includes 40,000 or so distinct CDR3 sequences, around 80% detected once. Co-extracting RNA and DNA was done with about 17-31 mg of unsorted bulk tissue as input. Sequencing input: tumor-adjacent normal liver tissue. The receptors shown here come from a woman aged 25 to 45 with primary liver carcinoma and hepatitis B virus infection.

About this clonotype: A read error may account for a junction end that differs from germline. CDR3 protein: CASSSGASEVNEQSF. CDR3 nucleotides: TGTGCCAGCAGCTCCGGGGCTAGCGAGGTGAATGAGCAGTCCTTC. The chain employs TRBV4-2 and TRBJ2-1; D perhaps matches TRBD2 (6 bases). The CDR3 length is 15 residues. Germline CDR1 reads LGHNA; CDR2 reads YNFKEQ.

The chain combines TRBV29-1 with TRBJ2-1; 13 positions agree with TRBD2. The CDR3 totals 14 residues. CDR1 and CDR2 (germline): SQVTM, ANQGSEA. With V trimmed by 8 bases and J by 5 bases, 6 bases remained unmatched. The CDR3 bases are TGCAGCTTAAAGGGACTAGCGGGGAACAATGAGCAGTTCTTC. Its translation is CSLKGLAGNNEQFF.

The rearrangement uses TRBV2 and TRBJ2-7, with D possibly TRBD1 on 5 matching bases. The CDR3 loop spans 12 amino acids. Trimming removed 7 bases from V and 4 bases from J, with 11 bases in between. In germline, CDR1 is SNHLY, CDR2 FYNNEI. The CDR3 DNA reads as TGTGCCAGCAATTTCGACAGATACGAGCAGTACTTC. Its protein is CASNFDRYEQYF.

Note on this clonotype: This may arise from a read error, as a much more abundant clone is one base away. No conserved phenylalanine or tryptophan is present at the end of the CDR3, so a read error is the likely explanation. The V call is TRBV5-8, the J call TRBJ1-1; D gene unclear. Germline values: CDR1 SGHTS, CDR2 YDEGEE. The V gene lost 2 bases and the J gene lost 0 bases, with 14 bases spanning the gap. The CDR3 totals 16 residues. CDR3 bases: TGTGCCAGCAGCTTTGGCGAGCAACTCATGAACACTGAAGCTTTCTAT. Protein: CASSFGEQLMNTEAFY.